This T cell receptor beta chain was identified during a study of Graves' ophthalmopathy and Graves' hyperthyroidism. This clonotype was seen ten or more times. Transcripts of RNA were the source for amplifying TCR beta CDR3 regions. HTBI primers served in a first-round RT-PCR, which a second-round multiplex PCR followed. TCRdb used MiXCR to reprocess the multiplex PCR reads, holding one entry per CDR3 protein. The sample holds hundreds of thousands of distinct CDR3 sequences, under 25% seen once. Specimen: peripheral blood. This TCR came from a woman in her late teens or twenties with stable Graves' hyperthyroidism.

The CDR3 loop reads CAWSVAGGPVNIQYF. Here the CDR3 DNA reads TGTGCCTGGAGTGTAGCGGGAGGGCCCGTAAACATTCAGTACTTC. The chain employs TRBV30 and TRBJ2-4, with TRBD2 identical over 10 bases. The CDR3 has 15 residues. Unmatched junction bases numbered 5, after V lost 0 bases and J lost 6 bases. Germline values: CDR1 GTSNPN, CDR2 SVGIG (reference sequence).